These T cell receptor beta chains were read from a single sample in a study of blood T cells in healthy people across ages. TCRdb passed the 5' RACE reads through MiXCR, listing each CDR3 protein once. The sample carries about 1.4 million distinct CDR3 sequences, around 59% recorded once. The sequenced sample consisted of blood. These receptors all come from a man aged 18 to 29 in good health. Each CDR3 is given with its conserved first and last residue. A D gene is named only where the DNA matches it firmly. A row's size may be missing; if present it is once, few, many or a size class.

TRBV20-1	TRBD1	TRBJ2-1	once	TGCAGTGCTAGAGCTTCAGGGGGCGCTCCCTCCTACAATGAGCAGTTCTTC	CSARASGGAPSYNEQFF
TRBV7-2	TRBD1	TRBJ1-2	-	TGTGCCAGCAGCTACCCGGGACAGGGGTACTATGGCTACACCTTC	CASSYPGQGYYGYTF
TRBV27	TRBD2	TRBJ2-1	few	TGTGCCAGCAGCCAAAGCGGGGGCTCCTACAATGAGCAGTTCTTC	CASSQSGGSYNEQFF
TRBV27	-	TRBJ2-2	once	TGTGCCAGCAGTTTTGGGGGCTTAGGCACCGGGGAGCTGTTTTTT	CASSFGGLGTGELFF
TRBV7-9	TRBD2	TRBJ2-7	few	TGTGCCAGCAGCTTAGTTGGTGGGACTAGCGGGAGTTACGAGCAGTACTTC	CASSLVGGTSGSYEQYF
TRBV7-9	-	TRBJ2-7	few	TGTGCCAGCCGCGGGACTTCATTCCACGAGCAGTACTTC	CASRGTSFHEQYF
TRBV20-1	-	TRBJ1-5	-	TGCAGTGCCCTCGGGGGCACACAGGCCAGAGGTCAGCCCCAGCATTTT	CSALGGTQARGQPQHF
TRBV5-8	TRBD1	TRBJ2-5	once	TGTGCCGGCAGGCTGACAGGGGGCACAGAGACCCAGTACTTC	CAGRLTGGTETQYF
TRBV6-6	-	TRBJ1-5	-	TGTGCCAGCAGTTCGGCGGGAGGTCAGCCCCAGCATTTT	CASSSAGGQPQHF
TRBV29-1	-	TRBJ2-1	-	TGCAGCGCCAGTGCGGGGTATGAGCAGTTCTTC	CSASAGYEQFF
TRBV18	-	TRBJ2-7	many	TGTGCCAGCTCACCAGCAACGTCCCCCTACGAGCAGTACTTC	CASSPATSPYEQYF
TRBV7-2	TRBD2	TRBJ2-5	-	TGTGCCAGCAGCCAAAGACTAGCGGGACCCCAATCGGAGACCCAGTACTTC	CASSQRLAGPQSETQYF
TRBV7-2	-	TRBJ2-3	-	TGTGCCAGCAGCTTGGGCCCCTTCGGGGAAGGAACAGATACGCAGTATTTT	CASSLGPFGEGTDTQYF
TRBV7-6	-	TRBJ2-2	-	TGTGCCAGCAGCTTAGGGACGGAAACGAACACCGGGGAGCTGTTTTTT	CASSLGTETNTGELFF